This TCR beta chain was documented in a study of T cell responses to AZD1222 COVID-19 vaccine. Study-level points and caveats: Dominant CD4 TCR responses targeted spike regions 160-218 and 743-854. The number of AZD1222 recipients seropositive at baseline was only 5 to 7. Females outnumbered males among donors, who were mostly white British; clonal diversity was possibly underestimated. Reportedly, nearly half the spike-specific TCRs target unmutated variant regions.

Of note for this clone: Its target is not known.

The V and J ends lost 9 bases and 6 bases, in that order; junction bases with no gene match: 7. The germline V gene has CDR1 KGHDR and CDR2 SFDVKD. The CDR3 totals 14 residues. Method: immunoSEQ multiplex PCR; TCRdb's copy keeps in-frame clones and lacks some. Of more than 85,000 clones in the sample, about 91% were seen once. The chain has TRBV24-1 and TRBJ1-4, with 9 nucleotides matching TRBD1. Here the sequenced sample was peripheral blood, taken on day 0 of AZD1222 vaccination. This receptor was taken from an adult in good health. CDR3 region: CATPWGQGDEKLFF. The CDR3 DNA reads TGTGCCACCCCTTGGGGACAGGGTGATGAAAAACTGTTTTTT.